These 14 T cell receptor beta chains were sequenced from one sample in a study of blood T cell repertoires in COVID-19. Using immunoSEQ multiplex PCR, the repertoire was profiled, and TCRdb retains in-frame clones only, with some absent. The data hold about 200,000 clones, with under 85% observed a single time. Sequenced: peripheral blood. These receptors originate from a woman older than 75 with COVID-19, enrolled during active disease.

The chain is built from TRBV5-4 and TRBJ2-6, with D perhaps matching TRBD2 (6 bases). There are 17 residues in the CDR3. Germline V CDR1 and CDR2: SGHNT, YYREEE (reference sequence). V shed 0 bases and J shed 0 bases, with 10 bases lying between them. CDR3 bases: TGTGCCAGCAGCTTGGCCTACGGGAGCTCTGGGGCCAACGTCCTGACTTTC. It yields the protein CASSLAYGSSGANVLTF.

The chain uses TRBV3-1 (or the pseudogene TRBV3-2) and TRBJ2-5; TRBD2 matches 9 bases. Unmatched junction bases numbered 19, after V lost 4 bases and J lost 4 bases. This CDR3 has 19 amino acids. Germline CDR1 LGHDT, CDR2 YNNKEL (reference sequence). The CDR3 coding sequence is TGTGCCAGCAGCCTCAGAGGGGCGGGGGGGCCTTTATCTGGAGAGACCCAGTACTTC. It yields the protein CASSLRGAGGPLSGETQYF.

The chain uses TRBV20-1 and TRBJ2-3, with 10 bases that match TRBD2. Germline-derived CDR1 and CDR2 are DFQATT and SNEGSKA (reference sequence). V lost 3 bases to trimming and J lost 3 bases; unmatched junction nucleotides: 6. This CDR3 region has 15 residues. As DNA, the CDR3 is TGCAGTGCTAGTAGTCCTAGCGGGAGTACAGATACGCAGTATTTT. It specifies CSASSPSGSTDTQYF.

V and J are TRBV19 and TRBJ1-2; tentatively, D is TRBD1 (6 bases). The V end lost 6 bases, the J end lost 3 bases, and 20 bases lay between the germline ends. The CDR3 spans 16 residues. In germline, CDR1 is LNHDA, CDR2 SQIVND (reference sequence). CDR3 sequence: CASRRTAQPHYYGYTF. The CDR3 DNA is TGTGCCAGTAGACGGACAGCGCAGCCCCACTACTATGGCTACACCTTC.

The chain uses TRBV3-1 (or the pseudogene TRBV3-2) and TRBJ2-3; 11 bases match TRBD2. The CDR3 has 13 amino acids. Germline assignment: CDR1 LGHDT and CDR2 YNNKEL (reference sequence). The ends lost 8 bases at V and 3 bases at J; junction bases unmatched: 1. The CDR3 coding sequence is TGTGCCAGCTCTAGCGGGGGGACAGATACGCAGTATTTT. Translation gives CASSSGGTDTQYF.

The chain joins TRBV29-1 to TRBJ1-1; perhaps TRBD1 as D (5 bases). CDR1 and CDR2 (germline): SQVTM, ANQGSEA. With 4 bases removed from V and 5 bases from J, the gap between germline ends came to 8 bases. This CDR3 has 11 amino acids. The CDR3 sequence is CSVGGATEAFF. The CDR3 DNA reads as TGCAGCGTTGGCGGGGCGACTGAAGCTTTCTTT.

V is TRBV28 and J is TRBJ1-3, with 8 bases aligning to TRBD1. The CDR3 runs to 15 residues. The germline V gene encodes CDR1 MDHEN and CDR2 SYDVKM. With V trimmed by 8 bases and J by 6 bases, 12 bases remained unmatched. Here the CDR3 DNA reads TGTGCCAGCGGCGCCTCCGGACAGGGATTAAACACCATATATTTT. Its translation is CASGASGQGLNTIYF.

This rearrangement joins TRBV11-2 to TRBJ1-6; D gene ambiguous. Trimming cost V 4 bases and J 10 bases, with 8 bases left between them. CDR3 size: 12 residues. Germline V gene data show CDR1 as SGHAT and CDR2 as FQNNGV. CDR3 DNA sequence: TGTGCCAGCAGCTCTAATGCCTCACCCCTCCACTTT. Protein product: CASSSNASPLHF.

Remarks on this clone: The sample carries other DNA sequences with the same CDR3. Here the CDR3 DNA reads TGTGCCAGCAGCTTAGGGGGACTAGCGGGAGCAGATACGCAGTATTTT. Translation gives CASSLGGLAGADTQYF. The chain couples TRBV7-9 to TRBJ2-3; 14 bases align to TRBD2. Germline trimming cut 1 base from V and 4 bases from J; bases unmatched to any gene: 1. The germline CDR1 and CDR2 sequences are SEHNR and FQNEAQ (reference sequence). The CDR3 sequence is 16 residues long.

This clone was counted a single time. In nucleotides, the CDR3 is TGTGCCAGCAGTTCCTTACAGGGGGCGGGTGAAAAACTGTTTTTT. It codes for CASSSLQGAGEKLFF. The rearrangement links TRBV27 to TRBJ1-4, with 9 bases that match TRBD1. The V gene's germline CDR1 is MNHEY and CDR2 SMNVEV (reference sequence). The CDR3 runs to 15 residues. With 4 bases clipped from V and 7 bases from J, the junction kept 7 bases outside the gene matches. Based on the CDR3 plus reference TRBV27 and TRBJ1-4, the full variable domain is EAQVTQNPRYLITVTGKKLTVTCSQNMNHEYMSWYRQDPGLGLRQIYYSMNVEVTDKGDVPEGYKVSRKEKRNFPLILESPSPNQTSLYFCASSSLQGAGEKLFFGSGTQLSVL.

V usage is TRBV5-1 and J usage is TRBJ2-3; D may be TRBD2 (5 bases). The CDR3 length is 13 residues. The V and J ends lost 4 bases and 3 bases respectively, with 9 bases between them. CDR1 and CDR2 from the germline V gene are SGHRS and YFSETQ. CDR3 nucleotide sequence: TGCGCCAGCAGCCCGGACTCAACAGATACGCAGTATTTT. Amino acids: CASSPDSTDTQYF.

The J gene is TRBJ1-2, the V gene TRBV5-6; D not certain. Trimming took off 3 bases at V and 6 bases at J, with 6 bases between the two ends. The germline gives CDR1 SGHDT, CDR2 YYEEEE. The CDR3 has 11 residues. The CDR3 bases are TGTGCCAGCAGCTATACTAATGGCTACACCTTC. It encodes CASSYTNGYTF.

This clone appeared a single time. J is TRBJ2-1 and V is TRBV7-9; TRBD1 might be the D (6 bases). This CDR3 is 16 amino acids long. The ends were cut back, 3 bases at V and 7 bases at J, with 19 bases in the middle. CDR1 SEHNR and CDR2 FQNEAQ come from the germline V gene (reference sequence). DNA of the CDR3: TGTGCCAGCAGCTTTAGAAGACAGGCTGAGGGGAATGAGCAGTTCTTC. Translating gives CASSFRRQAEGNEQFF.

The chain joins TRBV14 to TRBJ2-1, with 7 bases matching TRBD2. The length of the CDR3 is 16 residues. Trimming cost V 1 base and J 9 bases; bases outside gene matches: 12. Germline lookup yields CDR1 SGHDN and CDR2 FVKESK. CDR3 residues: CASSQAGGLTRSEQFF. The CDR3 DNA reads TGTGCCAGCAGCCAAGCGGGGGGACTAACAAGGTCTGAGCAGTTCTTC.